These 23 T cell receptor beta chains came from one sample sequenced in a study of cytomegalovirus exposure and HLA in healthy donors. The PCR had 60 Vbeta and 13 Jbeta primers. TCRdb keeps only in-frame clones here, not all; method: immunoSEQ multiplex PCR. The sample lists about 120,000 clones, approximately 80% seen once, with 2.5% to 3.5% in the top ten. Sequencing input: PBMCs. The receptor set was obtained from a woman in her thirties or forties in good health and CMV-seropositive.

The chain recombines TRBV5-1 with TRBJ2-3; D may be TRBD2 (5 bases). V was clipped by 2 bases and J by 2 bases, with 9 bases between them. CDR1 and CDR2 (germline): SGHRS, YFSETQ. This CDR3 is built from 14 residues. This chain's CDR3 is CASSFEGLTDTQYF. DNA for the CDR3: TGCGCCAGCAGCTTCGAGGGCCTCACAGATACGCAGTATTTT.

CDR3 bases: TGTGCCAGCAGCGTAGCCCCGGGACAGGGGAGCTATGGCTACACCTTC. This gives the protein CASSVAPGQGSYGYTF. The V and J genes are TRBV9 and TRBJ1-2, with 10 bases that match TRBD1. After removal of 0 bases from V and 4 bases from J, the junction contained 6 bases not matched to a gene. This CDR3 contains 16 residues. Germline CDR1 and CDR2: SGDLS and YYNGEE.

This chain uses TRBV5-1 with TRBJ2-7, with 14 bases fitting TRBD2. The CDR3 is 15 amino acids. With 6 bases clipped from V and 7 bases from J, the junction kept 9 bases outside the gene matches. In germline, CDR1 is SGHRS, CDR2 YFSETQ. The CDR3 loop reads CASTGTSGSTGEQYF. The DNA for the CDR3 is TGCGCCAGCACCGGGACTAGCGGGAGCACGGGGGAGCAGTACTTC.

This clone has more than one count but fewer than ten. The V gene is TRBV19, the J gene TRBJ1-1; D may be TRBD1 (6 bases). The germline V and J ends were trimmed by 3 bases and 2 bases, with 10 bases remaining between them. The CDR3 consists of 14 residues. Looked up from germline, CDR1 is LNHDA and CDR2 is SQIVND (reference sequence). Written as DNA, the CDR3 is TGTGCCAGTAGTATTCCAGGGGTCAACACTGAAGCTTTCTTT. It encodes CASSIPGVNTEAFF.

The CDR3 DNA follows: TGTGCCAGCTCACCATCACGCGGGGAATGGCGTAGCGAGCAGTACTTC. Translation: CASSPSRGEWRSEQYF. The chain employs TRBV18 and TRBJ2-7, with a tentative D call TRBD2 (6 bases). Germline CDR1 and CDR2: KGHSH and LQKENI. This CDR3 is 16 amino acids long. V was cut by 2 bases and J by 6 bases, with 20 bases left in between.

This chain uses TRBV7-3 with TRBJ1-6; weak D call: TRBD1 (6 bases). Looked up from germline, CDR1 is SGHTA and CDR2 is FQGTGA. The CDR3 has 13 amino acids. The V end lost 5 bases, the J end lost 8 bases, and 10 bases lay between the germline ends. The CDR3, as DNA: TGTGCCAGCAGCGGCAGGGGTGATTCACCCCTCCACTTT. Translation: CASSGRGDSPLHF.

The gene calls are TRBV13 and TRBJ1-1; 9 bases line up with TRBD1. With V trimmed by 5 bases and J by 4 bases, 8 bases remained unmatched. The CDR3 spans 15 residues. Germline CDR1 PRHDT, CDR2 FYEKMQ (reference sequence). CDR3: CASSPGTGRSTEAFF. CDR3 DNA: TGTGCCAGCAGCCCGGGGACAGGGCGTAGCACTGAAGCTTTCTTT.

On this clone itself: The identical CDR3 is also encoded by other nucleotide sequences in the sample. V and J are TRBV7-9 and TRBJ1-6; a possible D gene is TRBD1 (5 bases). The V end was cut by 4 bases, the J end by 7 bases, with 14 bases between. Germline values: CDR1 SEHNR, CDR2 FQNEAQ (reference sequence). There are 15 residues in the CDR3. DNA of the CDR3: TGTGCCAGCAGCTCCATAGCAGGGTTAAATTCACCCCTCCACTTT. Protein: CASSSIAGLNSPLHF.

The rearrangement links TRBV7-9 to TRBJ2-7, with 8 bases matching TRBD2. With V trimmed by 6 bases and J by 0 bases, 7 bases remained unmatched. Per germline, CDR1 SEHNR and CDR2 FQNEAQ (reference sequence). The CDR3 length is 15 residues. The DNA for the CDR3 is TGTGCCAGCAGTCCACTAGCGGCGAGCTCCTACGAGCAGTACTTC. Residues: CASSPLAASSYEQYF.

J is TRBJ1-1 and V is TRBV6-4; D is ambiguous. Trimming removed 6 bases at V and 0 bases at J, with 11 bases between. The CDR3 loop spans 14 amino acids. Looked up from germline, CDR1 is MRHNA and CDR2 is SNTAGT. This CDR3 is CASSETFMNTEAFF. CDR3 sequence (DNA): TGTGCCAGCAGCGAAACTTTCATGAACACTGAAGCTTTCTTT.

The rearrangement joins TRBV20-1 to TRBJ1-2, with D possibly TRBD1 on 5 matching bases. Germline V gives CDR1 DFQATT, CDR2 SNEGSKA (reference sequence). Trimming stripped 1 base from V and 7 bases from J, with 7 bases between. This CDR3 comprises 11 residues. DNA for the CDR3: TGCAGTGCTAGAGCGGGGGTTGGCTACACCTTC. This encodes CSARAGVGYTF.

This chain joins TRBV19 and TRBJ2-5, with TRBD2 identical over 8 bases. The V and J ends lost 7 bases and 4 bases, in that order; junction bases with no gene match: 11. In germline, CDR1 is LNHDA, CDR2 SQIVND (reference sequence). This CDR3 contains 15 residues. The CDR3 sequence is CASTPGGAGGETQYF. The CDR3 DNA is TGTGCCAGTACCCCTGGAGGTGCGGGGGGAGAGACCCAGTACTTC.

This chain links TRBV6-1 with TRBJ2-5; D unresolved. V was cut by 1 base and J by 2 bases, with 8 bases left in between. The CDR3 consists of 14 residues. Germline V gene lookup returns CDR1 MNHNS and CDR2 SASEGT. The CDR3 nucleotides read TGTGCCAGCAGTGAAGTTCTTGTACAAGAGACCCAGTACTTC. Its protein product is CASSEVLVQETQYF.

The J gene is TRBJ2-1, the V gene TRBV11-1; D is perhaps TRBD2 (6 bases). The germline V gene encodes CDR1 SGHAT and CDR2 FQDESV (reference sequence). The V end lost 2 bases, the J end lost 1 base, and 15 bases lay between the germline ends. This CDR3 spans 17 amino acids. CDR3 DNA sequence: TGTGCCAGCAGCTTAACGGGAGTAGGCGGGTCCTACAATGAGCAGTTCTTC. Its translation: CASSLTGVGGSYNEQFF.

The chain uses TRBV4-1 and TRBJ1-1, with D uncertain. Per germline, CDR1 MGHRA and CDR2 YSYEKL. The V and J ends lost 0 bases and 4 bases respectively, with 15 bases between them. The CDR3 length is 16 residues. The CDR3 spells CASSQDLLQAGTEAFF. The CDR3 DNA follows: TGCGCCAGCAGCCAAGACTTACTCCAGGCTGGCACTGAAGCTTTCTTT.

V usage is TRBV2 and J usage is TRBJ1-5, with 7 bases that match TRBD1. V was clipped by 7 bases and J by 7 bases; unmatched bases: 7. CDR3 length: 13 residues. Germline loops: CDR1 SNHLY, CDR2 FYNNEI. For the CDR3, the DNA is TGTGCCAGCATCGTTGACAGGGCCCAGCCCCAGCATTTT. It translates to CASIVDRAQPQHF.

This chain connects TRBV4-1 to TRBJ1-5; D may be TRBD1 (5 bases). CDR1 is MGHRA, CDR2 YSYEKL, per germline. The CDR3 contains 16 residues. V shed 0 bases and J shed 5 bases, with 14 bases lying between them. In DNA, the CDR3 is TGCGCCAGCAGCCAAGAGGGTAGGCCGGGGGATCAGCCCCAGCATTTT. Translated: CASSQEGRPGDQPQHF.

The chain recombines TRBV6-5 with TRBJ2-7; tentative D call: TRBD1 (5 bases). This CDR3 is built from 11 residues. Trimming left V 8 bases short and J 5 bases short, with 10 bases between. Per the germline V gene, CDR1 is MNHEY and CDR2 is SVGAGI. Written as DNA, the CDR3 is TGTGCCAGCCGATTAGGGGACGAGCAGTACTTC. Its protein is CASRLGDEQYF.

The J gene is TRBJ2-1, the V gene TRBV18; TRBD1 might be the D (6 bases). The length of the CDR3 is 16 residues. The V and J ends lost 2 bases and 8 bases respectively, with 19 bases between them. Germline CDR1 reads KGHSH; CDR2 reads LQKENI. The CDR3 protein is CASSPFVGAGIDEQFF. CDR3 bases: TGTGCCAGCTCACCATTTGTGGGGGCGGGTATAGATGAGCAGTTCTTC.

DNA of the CDR3: TGTGCCAGTAGCTCCCCCCGCGGGGGGCCCAACTATGGCTACACCTTC. It yields the protein CASSSPRGGPNYGYTF. This chain joins TRBV19 and TRBJ1-2; perhaps TRBD1 as D (6 bases). The CDR3 length is 16 residues. Germline CDR1 reads LNHDA; CDR2 reads SQIVND (reference sequence). V shed 6 bases and J shed 2 bases, with 19 bases lying between them.

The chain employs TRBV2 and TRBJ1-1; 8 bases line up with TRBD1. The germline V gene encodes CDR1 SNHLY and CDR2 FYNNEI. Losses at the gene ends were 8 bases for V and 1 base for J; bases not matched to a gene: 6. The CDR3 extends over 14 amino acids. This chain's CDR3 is CASGTGQGNTEAFF. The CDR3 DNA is TGTGCCAGCGGGACAGGACAGGGGAACACTGAAGCTTTCTTT.

The CDR3 coding sequence is TGTGCCAGTAGTTCCCGAGGGAGGACAGGGAACAATGAGCAGTTCTTC. Its translation: CASSSRGRTGNNEQFF. This rearrangement joins TRBV19 to TRBJ2-1, with 8 bases aligning to TRBD1. CDR3 length: 16 residues. The germline gives CDR1 LNHDA, CDR2 SQIVND (reference sequence). The J segment lost 5 bases and the V segment lost 5 bases, leaving 11 bases of the junction unmatched.

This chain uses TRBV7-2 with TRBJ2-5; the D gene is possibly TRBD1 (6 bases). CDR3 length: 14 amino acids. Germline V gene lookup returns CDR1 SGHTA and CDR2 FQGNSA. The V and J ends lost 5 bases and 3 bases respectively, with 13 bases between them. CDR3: CASSRYSGEETQYF. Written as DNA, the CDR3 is TGTGCCAGCAGCCGTTATTCAGGGGAAGAGACCCAGTACTTC.